This TCR beta chain stems from a study of cytomegalovirus exposure and HLA in healthy donors. Study-wide results and caveats: The authors reported that TCR beta sequences could predict HLA-A and HLA-B alleles. These predictions were accurate for most subjects in the first cohort. Segments of the TCR beta V type were, in most cases, productive about 87% or about 30% of the time in an earlier analysis.

Points on this clone: Its antigen is unknown.

V was trimmed by 4 bases and J by 4 bases, leaving 19 bases between them. Germline V gene lookup returns CDR1 MDHEN and CDR2 SYDVKM. The CDR3 extends over 16 amino acids. PCR primers comprised 60 Vbeta and 13 Jbeta primers. In the original analysis: A follow-up analysis tallied approximately 85 million unique TCR beta chains, about 11 million shared. TCRdb keeps only in-frame clones here, not all; method: immunoSEQ multiplex PCR. V, J and clone size reflect that table, while D and trimming were determined from the DNA. The sample records under 200,000 clones, roughly 84% being singletons. This sequence originates from a man aged 25-45 years in good health and CMV-seronegative. The chain combines TRBV28 with TRBJ1-2, with D tentatively TRBD1 (5 bases). Sequencing was done on a sample of PBMCs. CDR3 nucleotide sequence: TGTGCCAGCAGTTACCCAGCCGACAGTTTTCTCTATGGCTACACCTTC. Residues: CASSYPADSFLYGYTF.